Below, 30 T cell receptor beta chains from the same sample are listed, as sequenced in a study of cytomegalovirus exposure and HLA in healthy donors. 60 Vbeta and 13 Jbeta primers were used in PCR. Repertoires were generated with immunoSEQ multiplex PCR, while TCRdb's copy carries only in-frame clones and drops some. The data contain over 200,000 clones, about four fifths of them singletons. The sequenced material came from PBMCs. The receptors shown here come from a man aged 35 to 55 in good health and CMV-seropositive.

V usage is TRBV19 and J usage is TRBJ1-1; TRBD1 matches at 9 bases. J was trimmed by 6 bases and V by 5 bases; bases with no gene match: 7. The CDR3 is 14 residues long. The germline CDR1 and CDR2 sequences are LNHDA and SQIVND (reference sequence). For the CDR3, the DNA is TGTGCCAGTAGTCCCCAGACAGGGGGTGCTGAAGCTTTCTTT. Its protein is CASSPQTGGAEAFF.

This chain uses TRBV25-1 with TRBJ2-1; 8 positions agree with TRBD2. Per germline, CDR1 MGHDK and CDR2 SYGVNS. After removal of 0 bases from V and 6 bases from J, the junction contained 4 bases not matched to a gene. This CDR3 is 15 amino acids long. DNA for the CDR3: TGTGCCAGCAGTGAATATATGGGGACTAGCAATGAGCAGTTCTTC. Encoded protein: CASSEYMGTSNEQFF.

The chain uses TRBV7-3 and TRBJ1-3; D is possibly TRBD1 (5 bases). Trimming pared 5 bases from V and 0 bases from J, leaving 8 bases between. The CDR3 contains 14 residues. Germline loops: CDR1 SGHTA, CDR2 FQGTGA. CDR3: CASSGGDSGNTIYF. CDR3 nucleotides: TGTGCCAGCAGCGGAGGGGACTCTGGAAACACCATATATTTT.

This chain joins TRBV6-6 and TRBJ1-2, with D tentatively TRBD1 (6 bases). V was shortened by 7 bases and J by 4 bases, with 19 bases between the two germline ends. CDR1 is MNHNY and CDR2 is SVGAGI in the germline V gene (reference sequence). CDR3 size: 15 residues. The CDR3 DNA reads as TGTGCCAGCAATTCCGGGGGGGGCGCGATCTATGGCTACACCTTC. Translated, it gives CASNSGGGAIYGYTF.

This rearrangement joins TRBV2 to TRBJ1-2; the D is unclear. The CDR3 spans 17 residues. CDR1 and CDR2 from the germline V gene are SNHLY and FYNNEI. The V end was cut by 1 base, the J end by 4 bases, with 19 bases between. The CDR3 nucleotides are TGTGCCAGCAGTGAAGTGGCCGCATTCATCGAGGGCTATGGCTACACCTTC. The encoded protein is CASSEVAAFIEGYGYTF. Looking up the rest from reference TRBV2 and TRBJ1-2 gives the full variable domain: EPEVTQTPSHQVTQMGQEVILRCVPISNHLYFYWYRQILGQKVEFLVSFYNNEISEKSEIFDDQFSVERPDGSNFTLKIRSTKLEDSAMYFCASSEVAAFIEGYGYTFGSGTRLTVV.

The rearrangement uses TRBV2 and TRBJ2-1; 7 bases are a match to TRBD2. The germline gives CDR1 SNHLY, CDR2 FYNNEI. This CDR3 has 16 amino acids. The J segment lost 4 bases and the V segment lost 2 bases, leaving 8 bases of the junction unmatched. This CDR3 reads CASSESRDYSYNEQFF. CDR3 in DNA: TGTGCCAGCAGTGAAAGCCGGGACTACTCGTACAATGAGCAGTTCTTC.

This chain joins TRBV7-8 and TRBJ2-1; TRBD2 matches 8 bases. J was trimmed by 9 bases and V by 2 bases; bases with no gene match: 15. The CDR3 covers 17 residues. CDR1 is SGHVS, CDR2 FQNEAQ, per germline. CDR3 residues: CASSLWEAGGKPGEQFF. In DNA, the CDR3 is TGTGCCAGCAGCTTATGGGAGGCGGGAGGCAAACCCGGTGAGCAGTTCTTC.

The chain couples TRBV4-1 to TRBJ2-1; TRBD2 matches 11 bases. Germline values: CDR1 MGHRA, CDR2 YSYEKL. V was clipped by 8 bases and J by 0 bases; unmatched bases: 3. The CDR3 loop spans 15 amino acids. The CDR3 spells CASRLAGLSYNEQFF. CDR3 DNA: TGCGCCAGCCGACTAGCGGGGCTCTCCTACAATGAGCAGTTCTTC.

The CDR3 is CASSPGGEKGQPQHF. The CDR3, as DNA: TGTGCCAGCTCACCAGGAGGGGAGAAGGGTCAGCCCCAGCATTTT. J is TRBJ1-5 and V is TRBV18; tentative D call: TRBD1 (5 bases). The ends were cut back, 2 bases at V and 6 bases at J, with 14 bases in the middle. This CDR3 is built from 15 residues. Germline V gives CDR1 KGHSH, CDR2 LQKENI.

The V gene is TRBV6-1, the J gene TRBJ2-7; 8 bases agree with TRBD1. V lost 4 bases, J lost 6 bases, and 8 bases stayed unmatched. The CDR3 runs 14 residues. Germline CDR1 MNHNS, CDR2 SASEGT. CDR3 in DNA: TGTGCCAGCAGTGGGGGCAGGGGGCAGTTCGAGCAGTACGTC. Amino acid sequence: CASSGGRGQFEQYV.

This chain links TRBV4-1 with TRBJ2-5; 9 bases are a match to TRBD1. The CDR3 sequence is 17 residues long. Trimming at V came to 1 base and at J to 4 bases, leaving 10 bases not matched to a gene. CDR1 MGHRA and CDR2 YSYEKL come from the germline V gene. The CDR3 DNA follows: TGCGCCAGCAGCCAAGCCTACTCGACAGGGGGGTTAGAGACCCAGTACTTC. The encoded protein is CASSQAYSTGGLETQYF.

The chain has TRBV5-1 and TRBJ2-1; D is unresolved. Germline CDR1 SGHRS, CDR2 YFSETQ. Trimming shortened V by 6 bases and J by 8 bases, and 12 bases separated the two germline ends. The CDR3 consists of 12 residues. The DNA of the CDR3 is TGCGCCAGCAATCATAACGACTATGAGCAGTTCTTC. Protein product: CASNHNDYEQFF. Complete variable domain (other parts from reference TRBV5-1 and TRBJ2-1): KAGVTQTPRYLIKTRGQQVTLSCSPISGHRSVSWYQQTPGQGLQFLFEYFSETQRNKGNFPGRFSGRQFSNSRSEMNVSTLELGDSALYLCASNHNDYEQFFGPGTRLTVL.

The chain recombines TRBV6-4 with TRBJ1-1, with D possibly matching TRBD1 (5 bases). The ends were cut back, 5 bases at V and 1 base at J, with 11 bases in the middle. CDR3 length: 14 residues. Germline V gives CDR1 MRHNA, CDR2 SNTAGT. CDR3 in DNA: TGTGCCAGCAGTCCCGGGACTGGGAACACTGAAGCTTTCTTT. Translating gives CASSPGTGNTEAFF.

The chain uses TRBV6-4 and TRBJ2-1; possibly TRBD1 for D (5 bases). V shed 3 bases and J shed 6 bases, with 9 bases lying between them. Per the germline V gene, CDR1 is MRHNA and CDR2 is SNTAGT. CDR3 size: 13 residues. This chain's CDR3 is CASSEDDSNEQFF. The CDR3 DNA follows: TGTGCCAGCAGTGAGGATGACAGCAATGAGCAGTTCTTC.

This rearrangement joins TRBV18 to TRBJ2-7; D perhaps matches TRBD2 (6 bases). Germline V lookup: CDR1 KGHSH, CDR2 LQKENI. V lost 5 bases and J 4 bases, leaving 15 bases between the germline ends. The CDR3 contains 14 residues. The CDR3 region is CASSRTGAIYEQYF. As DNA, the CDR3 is TGTGCCAGCTCAAGAACGGGAGCTATATACGAGCAGTACTTC.

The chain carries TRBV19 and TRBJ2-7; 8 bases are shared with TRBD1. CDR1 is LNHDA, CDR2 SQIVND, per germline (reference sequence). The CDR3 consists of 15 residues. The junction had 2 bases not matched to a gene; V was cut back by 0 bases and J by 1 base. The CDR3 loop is CASSIEGTGSYEQYF. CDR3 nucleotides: TGTGCCAGTAGTATAGAAGGGACAGGATCCTACGAGCAGTACTTC.

The CDR3 loop is CASRVLAGVLETQYF. The CDR3 coding sequence is TGTGCCAGCAGAGTCTTAGCGGGGGTCCTGGAGACCCAGTACTTC. This chain uses TRBV27 with TRBJ2-5; 9 bases fit TRBD2. CDR3 length equals 15 residues. V lost 6 bases to trimming and J lost 5 bases; unmatched junction nucleotides: 10. The V gene's germline CDR1 is MNHEY and CDR2 SMNVEV (reference sequence).

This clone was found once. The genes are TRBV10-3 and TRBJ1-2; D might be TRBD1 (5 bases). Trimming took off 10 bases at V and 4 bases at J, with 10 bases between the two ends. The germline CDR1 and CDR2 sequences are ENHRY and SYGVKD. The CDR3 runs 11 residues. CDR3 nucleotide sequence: TGTGCCAGTTCAGGGTCCTATGGCTACACCTTC. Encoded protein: CASSGSYGYTF.

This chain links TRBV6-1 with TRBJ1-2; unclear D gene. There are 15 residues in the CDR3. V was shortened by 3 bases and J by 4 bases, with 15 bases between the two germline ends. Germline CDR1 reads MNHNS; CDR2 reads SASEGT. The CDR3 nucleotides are TGTGCCAGCAGTGAGGGAGAGATAGGCATCTATGGCTACACCTTC. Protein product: CASSEGEIGIYGYTF.

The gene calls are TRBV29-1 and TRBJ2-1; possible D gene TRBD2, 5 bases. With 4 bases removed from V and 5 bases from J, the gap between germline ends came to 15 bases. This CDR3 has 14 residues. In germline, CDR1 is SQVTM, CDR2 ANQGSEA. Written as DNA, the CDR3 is TGCAGCGTTGTATCTCCGAGGGCGGACAATGAGCAGTTCTTC. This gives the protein CSVVSPRADNEQFF.

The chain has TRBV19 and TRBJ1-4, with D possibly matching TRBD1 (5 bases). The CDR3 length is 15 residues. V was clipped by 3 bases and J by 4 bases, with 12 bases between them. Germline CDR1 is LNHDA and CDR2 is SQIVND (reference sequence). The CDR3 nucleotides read TGTGCCAGTAGTATCGGGAGGGGTGGTAATGAAAAACTGTTTTTT. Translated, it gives CASSIGRGGNEKLFF.

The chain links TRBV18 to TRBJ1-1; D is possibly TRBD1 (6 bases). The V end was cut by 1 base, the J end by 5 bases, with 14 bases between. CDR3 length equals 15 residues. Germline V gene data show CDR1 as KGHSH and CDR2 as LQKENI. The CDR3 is CASSPRAGADTEAFF. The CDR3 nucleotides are TGTGCCAGCTCACCACGGGCAGGGGCTGATACTGAAGCTTTCTTT.

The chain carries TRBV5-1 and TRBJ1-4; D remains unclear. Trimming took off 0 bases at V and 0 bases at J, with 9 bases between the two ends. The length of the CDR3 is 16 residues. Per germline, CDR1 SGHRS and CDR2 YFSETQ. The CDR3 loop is CASSLGGSATNEKLFF. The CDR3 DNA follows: TGCGCCAGCAGCTTGGGCGGTTCTGCAACTAATGAAAAACTGTTTTTT.

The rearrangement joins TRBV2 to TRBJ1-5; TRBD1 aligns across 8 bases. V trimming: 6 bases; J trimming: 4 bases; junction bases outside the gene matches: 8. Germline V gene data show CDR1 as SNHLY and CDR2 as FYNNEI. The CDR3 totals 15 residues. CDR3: CASSKTGVNNQPQHF. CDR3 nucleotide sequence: TGTGCCAGCAGCAAGACAGGGGTCAATAATCAGCCCCAGCATTTT.

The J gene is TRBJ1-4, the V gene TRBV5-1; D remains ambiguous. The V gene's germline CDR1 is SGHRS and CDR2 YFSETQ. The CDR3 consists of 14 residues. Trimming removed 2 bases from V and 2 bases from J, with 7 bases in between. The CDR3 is CASSLDSTNEKLFF. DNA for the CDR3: TGCGCCAGCAGCTTAGACTCTACTAATGAAAAACTGTTTTTT.

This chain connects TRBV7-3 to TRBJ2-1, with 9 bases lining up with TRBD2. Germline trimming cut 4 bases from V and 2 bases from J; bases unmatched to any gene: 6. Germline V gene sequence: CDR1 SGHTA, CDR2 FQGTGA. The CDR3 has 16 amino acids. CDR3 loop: CASSSWTSVAYNEQFF. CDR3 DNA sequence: TGTGCCAGCAGCTCTTGGACTAGCGTGGCCTACAATGAGCAGTTCTTC.

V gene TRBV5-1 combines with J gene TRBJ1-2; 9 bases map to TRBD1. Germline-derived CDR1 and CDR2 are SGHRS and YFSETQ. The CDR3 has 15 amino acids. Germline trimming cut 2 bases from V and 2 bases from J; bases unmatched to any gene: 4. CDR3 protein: CASSFWDRVNYGYTF. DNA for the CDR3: TGCGCCAGCAGCTTTTGGGACAGGGTCAACTATGGCTACACCTTC.

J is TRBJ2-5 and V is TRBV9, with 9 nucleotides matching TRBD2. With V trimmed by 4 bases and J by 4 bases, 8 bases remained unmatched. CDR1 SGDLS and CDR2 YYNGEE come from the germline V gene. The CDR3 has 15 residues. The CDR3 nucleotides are TGTGCCAGCAGCCCGTGGACTAGCGTCGGAGAGACCCAGTACTTC. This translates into CASSPWTSVGETQYF.

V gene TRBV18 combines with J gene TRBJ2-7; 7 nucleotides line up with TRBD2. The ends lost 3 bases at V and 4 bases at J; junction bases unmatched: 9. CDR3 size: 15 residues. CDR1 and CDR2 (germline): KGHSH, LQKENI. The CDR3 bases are TGTGCCAGCTCACCGCCATCTAGCGGAGCTTACGAGCAGTACTTC. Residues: CASSPPSSGAYEQYF.

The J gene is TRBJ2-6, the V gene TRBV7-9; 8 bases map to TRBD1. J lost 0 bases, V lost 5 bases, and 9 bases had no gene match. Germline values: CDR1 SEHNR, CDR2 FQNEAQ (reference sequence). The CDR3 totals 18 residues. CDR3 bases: TGTGCCAGCAGCCTTGGGGACAGGCGGAGCTCTGGGGCCAACGTCCTGACTTTC. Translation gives CASSLGDRRSSGANVLTF.